These T cell receptor beta chains were read from a single sample in a study of control samples from healthy donors and cancer patients. Profiled with immunoSEQ multiplex PCR; TCRdb holds only in-frame clones, not every one. The sample yields roughly 100,000 clones, roughly 80% seen once. Sequenced: blood. These receptors were taken from a woman in her 50s in good health. CDR3s include the opening cysteine and the closing phenylalanine or tryptophan. The D gene is left open where the match is weak. Size tells how often a clone was seen (once, few, many) or the class of an expanded clone, and some rows leave it out.

clone_size d_call j_call v_call cdr3_aa cdr3_nt
NA NA TRBJ1-6 TRBV27 CASSLRGEYSPLHF TGTGCCAGCAGTTTAAGGGGGGAATATTCACCCCTCCACTTT
NA TRBD1 TRBJ2-7 TRBV2 CASSRQGLYEQYF TGTGCCAGCAGTCGACAGGGCTTATACGAGCAGTACTTC
once TRBD2 TRBJ2-7 TRBV7-2 CASSSGGLYEQYF TGTGCCAGCAGCTCGGGAGGATTATACGAGCAGTACTTC
NA TRBD1 TRBJ2-5 TRBV25-1 CASSEPGTGEKTQYF TGTGCCAGCAGTGAACCGGGGACAGGTGAAAAGACCCAGTACTTC
NA TRBD1 TRBJ2-1 TRBV19 CASSISGQVYNEQFF TGTGCCAGTAGTATCTCCGGACAGGTGTACAATGAGCAGTTCTTC
NA NA TRBJ1-2 TRBV29-1 CSVEDPRGGYTF TGCAGCGTTGAAGATCCTAGGGGTGGCTACACCTTC
once NA TRBJ2-7 TRBV11-2 CASSLGPRLEAYEQYF TGTGCCAGCAGCTTAGGTCCAAGGTTAGAAGCCTACGAGCAGTACTTC
NA NA TRBJ1-2 TRBV2 CASSFEAGQQDYGYTF TGTGCCAGCAGTTTTGAGGCAGGCCAGCAAGACTATGGCTACACCTTC
NA NA TRBJ1-5 TRBV28 CASSRGGHLEPQHF TGTGCCAGCAGCCGCGGGGGCCACTTGGAGCCCCAGCATTTT
NA NA TRBJ1-3 TRBV28 CASSFGDTRNTIYF TGTGCCAGCAGTTTTGGGGACACACGAAACACCATATATTTT
NA NA TRBJ2-3 TRBV19 CASSDPTVSTDTQYF TGTGCCAGTAGCGACCCGACAGTTAGCACAGATACGCAGTATTTT
NA TRBD2 TRBJ2-5 TRBV12-5 CASGLIGGDETQYF TGTGCTAGTGGTTTGATCGGGGGGGACGAGACCCAGTACTTC
NA TRBD1 TRBJ1-5 TRBV18 CASSPSDRGPLSQHF TGTGCCAGCTCACCCTCCGACAGGGGGCCCCTATCCCAGCATTTT
NA TRBD1 TRBJ1-2 TRBV27 CASNTGQGGYGYTF TGTGCCAGCAATACCGGACAGGGGGGCTATGGCTACACCTTC
NA NA TRBJ1-1 TRBV9 CASSVGGLTEAFF TGTGCCAGCAGCGTCGGTGGATTGACTGAAGCTTTCTTT
NA NA TRBJ1-2 TRBV4-3 CASSQDPGEAYGYTF TGCGCCAGCAGCCAAGATCCAGGGGAGGCCTATGGCTACACCTTC
NA NA TRBJ1-6 TRBV2 CASRLDTFNSPLHF TGTGCCAGCAGACTCGACACATTTAATTCACCCCTCCACTTT
few TRBD1 TRBJ2-5 TRBV3-1/TRBV3-2 CASSPPGTGQGETQYF TGTGCCAGCAGCCCCCCCGGGACAGGGCAGGGGGAGACCCAGTACTTC
NA NA TRBJ2-3 TRBV28 CASSTVYTQYF TGTGCCAGCAGTACCGTGTATACGCAGTATTTT
NA NA TRBJ1-6 TRBV11-2 CASSPRASYNSPLHF TGTGCCAGCAGCCCCCGGGCCTCCTATAATTCACCCCTCCACTTT
NA NA TRBJ1-6 TRBV5-8 CASSLFGTLNSPLHF TGTGCCAGCAGCCTCTTCGGGACCCTCAATTCACCCCTCCACTTT
NA NA TRBJ1-1 TRBV7-2 CASSLVKGNTEAFF TGTGCCAGCAGTCTAGTGAAGGGCAACACTGAAGCTTTCTTT
NA NA TRBJ1-6 TRBV5-5 CASSFVSRNNSPLHF TGTGCCAGCAGCTTCGTTAGCCGGAATAATTCACCCCTCCACTTT
NA NA TRBJ2-1 TRBV28 CASSLRRAYNEQFF TGTGCCAGCAGTTTGAGGAGGGCCTACAATGAGCAGTTCTTC
NA NA TRBJ1-5 TRBV7-8 CASSLGDQLGNQPQHF TGTGCCAGCAGCTTAGGTGATCAGTTGGGCAATCAGCCCCAGCATTTT
NA NA TRBJ2-7 TRBV30 CAWSAGVRGYEQYF TGTGCCTGGAGTGCTGGCGTCAGGGGCTACGAGCAGTACTTC
NA TRBD1 TRBJ1-2 TRBV7-9 CASSLEKTGVRGYTF TGTGCCAGCAGCTTAGAGAAGACAGGGGTTCGTGGCTACACCTTC
once NA TRBJ1-1 TRBV12-3/TRBV12-4 CASSQGAEAFF TGTGCCAGCAGCCAGGGCGCTGAAGCTTTCTTT
NA NA TRBJ2-4 TRBV28 CASSLLGSGSTKNIQYF TGTGCCAGCAGTTTATTGGGGTCGGGGTCGACCAAAAACATTCAGTACTTC
NA NA TRBJ2-1 TRBV5-1 CASATANEQFF TGCGCCAGCGCGACAGCCAATGAGCAGTTCTTC
few NA TRBJ1-1 TRBV19 CASSWAAEAFF TGTGCCAGTAGTTGGGCAGCTGAAGCTTTCTTT
NA NA TRBJ1-3 TRBV29-1 CSVVLAESGNTIYF TGCAGCGTTGTTCTTGCTGAGTCTGGAAACACCATATATTTT
NA NA TRBJ1-1 TRBV21-1 CARRTEAFF TGTGCTCGCAGGACTGAAGCTTTCTTT
NA NA TRBJ1-6 TRBV11-2 CASRLTGHTSPLHF TGTGCCAGCAGGTTGACAGGCCACACTTCACCCCTCCACTTT
NA NA TRBJ1-1 TRBV11-2 CASSLVTRGNTEAFF TGTGCCAGCAGCTTAGTCACACGAGGGAACACTGAAGCTTTCTTT
NA NA TRBJ1-6 TRBV11-3 CASSLDGGGSSPLHF TGTGCCAGCAGCTTAGATGGAGGAGGCAGCTCACCCCTCCACTTT
NA NA TRBJ2-3 TRBV5-6 CASSLKGVDTQYF TGTGCCAGCAGCTTGAAGGGGGTAGATACGCAGTATTTT
NA NA TRBJ1-6 TRBV20-1 CSARVNSPLHF TGCAGTGCTAGAGTTAATTCACCCCTCCACTTT
NA NA TRBJ1-4 TRBV2 CASSVLRNEKLFF TGTGCCAGCAGTGTACTGCGGAATGAAAAACTGTTTTTT
once NA TRBJ1-1 TRBV19 CASSIGAENTEAFF TGTGCCAGTAGTATAGGGGCGGAGAACACTGAAGCTTTCTTT
NA TRBD1 TRBJ2-5 TRBV7-7 CASSRDREETQYF TGTGCTAGCAGCAGGGACAGGGAAGAGACCCAGTACTTC
NA TRBD1 TRBJ2-5 TRBV6-1 CASSELTGGRQETQYF TGTGCCAGCAGTGAATTAACAGGGGGGAGACAAGAGACCCAGTACTTC
NA NA TRBJ1-1 TRBV13 CASSLEGEINTEAFF TGTGCCAGCAGCTTAGAAGGTGAGATAAACACTGAAGCTTTCTTT
NA NA TRBJ2-3 TRBV4-1 CASSAGGPSFTDTQYF TGCGCCAGCAGTGCTGGGGGGCCCTCATTCACAGATACGCAGTATTTT
once NA TRBJ2-1 TRBV11-3 CASSRRGGEQFF TGTGCCAGCAGCCGCCGGGGAGGTGAGCAGTTCTTC
few TRBD1 TRBJ1-5 TRBV27 CASRDSYYSNQPQHF TGTGCCAGCCGGGACAGCTACTATAGCAATCAGCCCCAGCATTTT
NA TRBD1 TRBJ1-2 TRBV4-3 CASSQGRQGINYGYTF TGCGCCAGCAGCCAGGGAAGACAGGGGATTAACTATGGCTACACCTTC
NA NA TRBJ2-7 TRBV11-2 CASSLDNTREQYF TGTGCCAGCAGCTTAGACAATACTAGGGAGCAGTACTTC
once TRBD2 TRBJ2-1 TRBV6-6 CASTPFRLAGEQFF TGTGCCAGCACCCCATTCCGACTAGCGGGAGAGCAGTTCTTC
NA TRBD2 TRBJ2-1 TRBV3-1/TRBV3-2 CASSQVGTSGGKTYNEQFF TGTGCCAGCAGCCAAGTTGGGACTAGCGGGGGGAAGACCTACAATGAGCAGTTCTTC
NA NA TRBJ1-4 TRBV27 CASSLRGSEKLFF TGTGCCAGCAGTTTAAGGGGCTCTGAAAAACTGTTTTTT
many NA TRBJ1-1 TRBV11-3 CATAGGTEAFF TGTGCCACCGCGGGGGGCACTGAAGCTTTCTTT
NA NA TRBJ1-2 TRBV6-6 CASSYGQGINYGYTF TGTGCCAGCAGTTACGGGCAGGGGATTAACTATGGCTACACCTTC